Detailed here is one T cell receptor beta chain. Its target is unknown. Measured with immunoSEQ multiplex PCR; TCRdb has only the in-frame clones, and not every one. The table records millions of clones, just over 90% of them present only once. This sample stems from a study of shared clonotypes between healthy human individuals. This CDR3 is 11 amino acids long. The germline gives CDR1 MNHNS, CDR2 SASEGT. The V end lost 2 bases, the J end lost 12 bases, and 8 bases lay between the germline ends. General observations from the study: Although depth was large, rarefaction showed that sequencing of the sorted subsets was incomplete.

Specimen: naive CD4+ T cells sorted from blood. Subset in this sample: CD45RA+ positively selected. The chain recombines TRBV6-1 with TRBJ2-1; a possible D gene is TRBD2 (5 bases). The sequence derives from a man aged 18-30 years in good health. The CDR3 region has the DNA TGTGCCAGCAGTGAAATCCGGGGGCAGTTCTTC. Residues: CASSEIRGQFF.